Presented here are 11 T cell receptor beta chains from one specimen sequenced in a study of cytomegalovirus exposure and HLA in healthy donors (dated by TCRdb to 2017 to 2019). Library preparation employed the immunoSEQ multiplex PCR assay. For the multiplex PCR, a mixture combining 60 forward primers for TCR Vbeta segments and 13 reverse primers for TCR Jbeta segments was used. TCRdb re-hosts the immuneACCESS table, in-frame sequences only. Its copies lack some clones; in the studies checked, an unresolved V gene accounts for under half of them, and the cause for the rest is not known. This sample holds 100,000 or so clones; more than 65% were observed only once. About 4.3% of the sample belongs to the ten largest clones. The sequenced sample consisted of PBMCs. All receptors come from a woman under 30 in good health and CMV-seropositive.

The chain joins TRBV2 to TRBJ2-7; 7 bases are shared with TRBD1. The trim removed 3 bases at V and 3 bases at J, leaving 5 bases unmatched. This CDR3 is 14 amino acids long. CDR1 SNHLY and CDR2 FYNNEI come from the germline V gene. The CDR3 nucleotides read TGTGCCAGCAGTGATGTGGGACAGATCTACGAGCAGTACTTC. Its translation is CASSDVGQIYEQYF.

V usage is TRBV25-1 and J usage is TRBJ2-7; D is perhaps TRBD1 (6 bases). There are 13 residues in the CDR3. V was trimmed by 5 bases and J by 4 bases, leaving 12 bases between them. Germline CDR1 and CDR2: MGHDK and SYGVNS. CDR3 amino acids: CASSPGQLYEQYF. CDR3 nucleotides: TGTGCCAGCAGTCCGGGACAACTGTACGAGCAGTACTTC.

CDR3 region: CASGLAGPSYEQYF. CDR3 coding DNA: TGTGCAAGCGGGCTAGCGGGACCTTCCTACGAGCAGTACTTC. This chain connects TRBV6-5 to TRBJ2-7; 9 bases agree with TRBD2. This CDR3 is built from 14 residues. Germline V gene sequence: CDR1 MNHEY, CDR2 SVGAGI.

The V call is TRBV7-2, the J call TRBJ1-5, with D possibly TRBD1 on 5 matching bases. The V gene's germline CDR1 is SGHTA and CDR2 FQGNSA. The CDR3 is 14 residues long. V shed 0 bases and J shed 5 bases, with 8 bases lying between them. The DNA of the CDR3 is TGTGCCAGCAGCTTAGCGCCGGGGGATCAGCCCCAGCATTTT. The encoded protein is CASSLAPGDQPQHF.

The chain has TRBV5-4 and TRBJ1-2; possibly TRBD1 for D (6 bases). In germline, CDR1 is SGHNT, CDR2 YYREEE (reference sequence). The V end was cut by 4 bases, the J end by 4 bases, with 11 bases between. This CDR3 region has 13 residues. The CDR3 DNA reads as TGTGCCAGCAGCCGGGACAAGTTCTATGGCTACACCTTC. It specifies CASSRDKFYGYTF. Drawing the rest from reference TRBV5-4 and TRBJ1-2, the complete variable domain is ETGVTQSPTHLIKTRGQQVTLRCSSQSGHNTVSWYQQALGQGPQFIFQYYREEENGRGNFPPRFSGLQFPNYSSELNVNALELDDSALYLCASSRDKFYGYTFGSGTRLTVV.

The chain uses TRBV27 and TRBJ2-5, with a weak D call TRBD2 (5 bases). The germline V gene encodes CDR1 MNHEY and CDR2 SMNVEV (reference sequence). CDR3 length: 12 amino acids. The germline V and J ends were trimmed by 10 bases and 7 bases, with 16 bases remaining between them. The CDR3, as DNA: TGTGCCACCCGAAGACTATCCGGGACCCAGTACTTC. This encodes CATRRLSGTQYF.

This clone was seen only a few times. V and J are TRBV28 and TRBJ1-1; no clear D. The CDR3 sequence is 14 residues long. CDR1 and CDR2 (germline): MDHEN, SYDVKM. V lost 3 bases to trimming and J lost 0 bases, with 8 bases between them. In DNA form, the CDR3 reads TGTGCCAGCAGTTTGCAGGTTATGAACACTGAAGCTTTCTTT. Amino acids: CASSLQVMNTEAFF.

This clone occurred a few times. For the CDR3, the DNA is TGTGCCAGCAGTCCCGGGGTAGAGCAGTACTTC. Amino acid sequence: CASSPGVEQYF. The chain couples TRBV6-5 to TRBJ2-7, with D tentatively TRBD2 (5 bases). Trimming took 5 bases from V and 7 from J, leaving 9 bases between them. The germline CDR1 and CDR2 sequences are MNHEY and SVGAGI. This CDR3 comprises 11 residues.

The chain uses TRBV9 and TRBJ1-1; tentative D call: TRBD1 (6 bases). Germline V gene data show CDR1 as SGDLS and CDR2 as YYNGEE. Trimming left V 5 bases short and J 4 bases short, with 9 bases between. CDR3 length equals 12 residues. The CDR3 sequence: CASRGAATEAFF. The DNA of the CDR3 is TGTGCCAGCAGGGGGGCCGCCACTGAAGCTTTCTTT. Looking up the rest from reference TRBV9 and TRBJ1-1 gives the full variable domain: DSGVTQTPKHLITATGQRVTLRCSPRSGDLSVYWYQQSLDQGLQFLIQYYNGEERAKGNILERFSAQQFPDLHSELNLSSLELGDSALYFCASRGAATEAFFGQGTRLTVV.

This clone has more than one count but fewer than ten. The V call is TRBV10-3, the J call TRBJ1-6, with 8 bases fitting TRBD1. The germline V gene has CDR1 ENHRY and CDR2 SYGVKD. J gave up 8 bases and V 11 bases, and 8 bases lay outside the gene matches. The CDR3 is 13 amino acids. This chain's CDR3 is CAGQTGADSPLHF. In DNA form, the CDR3 reads TGTGCCGGACAGACAGGGGCGGATTCACCCCTCCACTTT.

The chain combines TRBV7-2 with TRBJ2-5, with 12 bases fitting TRBD2. The CDR3 spans 19 residues. Germline CDR1 is SGHTA and CDR2 is FQGNSA. Germline trimming cut 7 bases from V and 1 base from J; bases unmatched to any gene: 16. CDR3 in amino acids: CASTGVLAGGPGFQETQYF. CDR3 nucleotides: TGTGCCAGCACCGGCGTCCTAGCGGGAGGGCCGGGCTTCCAAGAGACCCAGTACTTC.